This TCR beta chain was sequenced for a study of response to subunit inactivated influenza vaccine. V dropped 1 base and J dropped 6 bases, with 19 bases sitting between them. Germline V lookup: CDR1 DFQATT, CDR2 SNEGSKA (reference sequence). This CDR3 is built from 15 residues. Study results and caveats: The authors suggested that few new T cells are recruited per seasonal influenza vaccination.

Concerning this clonotype: Its antigen remains unknown.

A single record per CDR3 protein comes from TCRdb applying MiXCR to the RT-PCR reads. The data show about 500,000 distinct CDR3 sequences, 16% seen once. The J gene is TRBJ2-7, the V gene TRBV20-1; the D gene could be TRBD1 or TRBD2 (6 bases each). Sequencing used CD4+ T cells sorted from PBMCs, obtained around 25 months after vaccination. This clonotype was sampled from a man between 50 and 70 years old who received an inactivated influenza vaccine. This CDR3 is CSARGRRAGDTEQYF. The DNA for the CDR3 is TGCAGTGCTAGAGGAAGGAGGGCAGGGGATACCGAGCAGTACTTC.